This T cell receptor beta chain was sequenced for a study of blood T cell repertoires in COVID-19. Study-wide context: Researchers got acute and convalescent COVID-19 samples from the United States, Italy and Spain. Sample material is recorded as cDNA or gDNA derived from T cells, B-cell-depleted T cells, or PBMCs.

Source study methods: Estimation of nucleated cell counts relied on the amplification of reference gene primers. The method was immunoSEQ multiplex PCR; TCRdb's version includes in-frame clones alone and lacks a portion of them. Clonal size and the V and J genes are those of that table, whereas D and trimming came from the DNA. The repertoire holds some 170,000 clones, 82% seen once, with over 7.5% in the top ten. Germline V gene data show CDR1 as SGHTS and CDR2 as YDEGEE. Trimming took off 1 base at V and 5 bases at J, with 12 bases between the two ends. CDR3 length: 14 amino acids. Sequenced sample: peripheral blood. This sequence originates from a woman between 65 and 79 years old with acute or convalescent COVID-19. V gene TRBV5-8 combines with J gene TRBJ1-1; D possibly corresponds to TRBD1 (6 bases). As DNA, the CDR3 is TGTGCCAGCAGCTTGACCTACAGGGAGACTGAAGCTTTCTTT. It specifies CASSLTYRETEAFF.